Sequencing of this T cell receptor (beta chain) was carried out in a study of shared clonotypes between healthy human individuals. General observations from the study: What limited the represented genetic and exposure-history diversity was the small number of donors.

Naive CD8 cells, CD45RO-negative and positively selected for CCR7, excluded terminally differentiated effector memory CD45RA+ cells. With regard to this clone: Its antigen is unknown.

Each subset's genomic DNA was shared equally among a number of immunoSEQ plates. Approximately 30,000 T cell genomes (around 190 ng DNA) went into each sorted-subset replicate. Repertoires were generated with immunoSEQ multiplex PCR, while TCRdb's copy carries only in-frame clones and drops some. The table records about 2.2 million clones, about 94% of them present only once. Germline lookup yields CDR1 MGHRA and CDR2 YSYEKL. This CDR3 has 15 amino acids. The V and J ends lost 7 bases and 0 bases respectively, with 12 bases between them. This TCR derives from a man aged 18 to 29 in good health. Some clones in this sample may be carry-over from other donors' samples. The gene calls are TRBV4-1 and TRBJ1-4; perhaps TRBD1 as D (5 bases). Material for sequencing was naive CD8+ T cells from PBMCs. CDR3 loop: CASMGRVATNEKLFF. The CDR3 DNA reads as TGCGCCAGCATGGGCAGGGTTGCAACTAATGAAAAACTGTTTTTT.